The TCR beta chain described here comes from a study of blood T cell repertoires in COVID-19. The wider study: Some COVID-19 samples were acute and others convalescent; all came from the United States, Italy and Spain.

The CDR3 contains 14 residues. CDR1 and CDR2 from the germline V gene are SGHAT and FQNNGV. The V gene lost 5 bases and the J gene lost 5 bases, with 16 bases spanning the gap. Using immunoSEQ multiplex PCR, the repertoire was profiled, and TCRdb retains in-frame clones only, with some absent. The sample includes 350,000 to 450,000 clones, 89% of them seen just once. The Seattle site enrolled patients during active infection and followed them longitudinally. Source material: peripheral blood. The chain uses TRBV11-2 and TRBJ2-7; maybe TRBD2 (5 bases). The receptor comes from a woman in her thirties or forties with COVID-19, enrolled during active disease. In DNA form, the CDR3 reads TGTGCCAGCAGCCTTGGGAGCCTGAGCCACGAGCAGTACTTC. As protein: CASSLGSLSHEQYF.